This T cell receptor (beta chain) was identified in a study of cytomegalovirus exposure and HLA in healthy donors. Notes on the study in general: Available immune exposure information was restricted to CMV serostatus only. Among TCR beta chains, those listed as cytomegalovirus-associated numbered more than 150. The dataset shows that most TCR sequences were rare, while some public TCRs occurred in many donors.

Researchers ran the PCR with 60 Vbeta and 13 Jbeta primers. Data came from immunoSEQ multiplex PCR; TCRdb stores just in-frame clones and leaves some out. The table lists 200,000 or so clones, 85% to 90% of them singletons, with roughly 1.3% in the top ten. With regard to this clone: Its target is unknown.

Germline CDR1 SGDLS, CDR2 YYNGEE. CDR3 length: 16 residues. Germline trimming cut 2 bases from V and 0 bases from J; bases unmatched to any gene: 4. The sequenced material came from PBMCs. The chain employs TRBV9 and TRBJ2-1, with TRBD2 matching over 8 bases. This clonotype was sampled from a human donor in good health. CDR3 nucleotides: TGTGCCAGCAGCGTCGTGAGCGGGAGCTCCTACAATGAGCAGTTCTTC. Its translation is CASSVVSGSSYNEQFF.